Sequencing of this T cell receptor (beta chain) was carried out in a study of cytomegalovirus exposure and HLA in healthy donors. V trimming: 4 bases; J trimming: 2 bases; junction bases outside the gene matches: 5. Germline CDR1 SGDLS, CDR2 YYNGEE. This CDR3 region has 15 residues. It was with 60 Vbeta and 13 Jbeta primers that the PCR ran. TCRdb's copy holds only in-frame clones and misses some; the assay was immunoSEQ multiplex PCR. The data show around 200,000 clones, approximately 79% seen once. Study-level points and caveats: Cytomegalovirus-associated TCR beta chains were listed, numbering around 150.

A note on this clone: The target antigen is unknown.

This TCR was sampled from a young man in good health and CMV-seronegative. Source material: PBMCs. The chain employs TRBV9 and TRBJ1-5, with 8 positions matching TRBD1. The CDR3 nucleotides read TGTGCCAGCAGCTACGGACAGGGAGGCAATCAGCCCCAGCATTTT. Its protein is CASSYGQGGNQPQHF.